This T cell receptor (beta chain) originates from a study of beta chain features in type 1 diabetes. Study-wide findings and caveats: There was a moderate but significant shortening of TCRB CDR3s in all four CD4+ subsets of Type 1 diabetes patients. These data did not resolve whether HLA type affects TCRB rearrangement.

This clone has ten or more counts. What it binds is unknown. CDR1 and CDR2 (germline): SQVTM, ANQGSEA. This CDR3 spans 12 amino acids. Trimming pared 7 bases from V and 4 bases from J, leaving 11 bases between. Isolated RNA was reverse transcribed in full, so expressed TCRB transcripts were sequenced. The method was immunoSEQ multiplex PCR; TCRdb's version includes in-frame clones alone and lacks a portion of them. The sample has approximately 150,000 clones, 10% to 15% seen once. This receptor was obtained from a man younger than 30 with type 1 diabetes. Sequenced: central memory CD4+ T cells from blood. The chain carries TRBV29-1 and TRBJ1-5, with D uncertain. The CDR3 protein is CSAMTPNQPQHF. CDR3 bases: TGCAGCGCCATGACACCGAATCAGCCCCAGCATTTT.